Listed below are T cell receptor beta chains from one sample, sequenced in a study of cytomegalovirus exposure and HLA in healthy donors. Sequenced by immunoSEQ multiplex PCR; TCRdb stores in-frame clones only, minus some. The sample shows more than 25,000 clones, and roughly 0.76% sits with its ten largest clones. Input material: PBMCs. The source is a man aged 30 to 45 in good health and CMV-seronegative. Both conserved end residues are trimmed from each CDR3. Only some rows state a clone size, as once, few, many or a class for expanded clones.

length: 12; size: .; J: TRBJ2-5; V: TRBV6-5; CDR3: ASSRGTKRETQY
length: 12; size: .; J: TRBJ2-7; V: TRBV14; CDR3: ASSPDRAAYEQY
length: 13; size: .; J: TRBJ1-1; V: TRBV11-2; CDR3: ASSPGDGKNTEAF
length: 14; size: .; J: TRBJ1-2; V: TRBV4-1; CDR3: ASSQENRDRTYGYT
length: 12; size: .; J: TRBJ1-2; V: TRBV4-1; CDR3: ASSRDGKNYGYT
length: 11; size: .; J: TRBJ1-1; V: TRBV7-3; CDR3: ASSFQGDTEAF
length: 10; size: .; J: TRBJ2-1; V: TRBV7-8; CDR3: AARTNYNEQF
length: 11; size: .; J: TRBJ1-1; V: TRBV5-6; CDR3: ASSIKDRVTAF
length: 13; size: .; J: TRBJ2-7; V: TRBV5-1; CDR3: ASSLTGGTAYEQY
length: 14; size: .; J: TRBJ1-1; V: TRBV6-5; CDR3: ASSYFAGLMNTEAF
length: 13; size: .; J: TRBJ2-6; V: TRBV28; CDR3: ASSSTGIGANVLT
length: 13; size: .; J: TRBJ2-2; V: TRBV30; CDR3: AWSGGGGLSGELF
length: 14; size: .; J: TRBJ2-7; V: TRBV9; CDR3: ASSVGASGSSYEQY
length: 12; size: .; J: TRBJ2-2; V: TRBV7-9; CDR3: ASSKTGDTGELF
length: 12; size: .; J: TRBJ2-5; V: TRBV5-1; CDR3: ASSLGGGAETQY
length: 11; size: .; J: TRBJ1-6; V: TRBV5-1; CDR3: ACRTGDNSPLH
length: 9; size: .; J: TRBJ1-1; V: TRBV11-2; CDR3: ASCQGAEAF
length: 13; size: .; J: TRBJ2-2; V: TRBV11-2; CDR3: ASSLEWAGFGELF
length: 10; size: .; J: TRBJ1-3; V: TRBV19; CDR3: ASYRGGNTIY
length: 12; size: .; J: TRBJ1-2; V: TRBV30; CDR3: AWKGYWVDYGYT
length: 13; size: .; J: TRBJ2-7; V: TRBV19; CDR3: ASSISVGVSYEQY
length: 12; size: .; J: TRBJ2-1; V: TRBV7-8; CDR3: ASSLRTSFNEQF
length: 11; size: .; J: TRBJ1-1; V: TRBV6-5; CDR3: ASSTPEGIEAF
length: 14; size: .; J: TRBJ2-1; V: TRBV7-8; CDR3: ASRLASGLAGEKQF
length: 14; size: .; J: TRBJ1-4; V: TRBV27; CDR3: ARLMDREVVGEKLF
length: 12; size: .; J: TRBJ1-3; V: TRBV2; CDR3: ASRGEISGATIY
length: 12; size: .; J: TRBJ1-1; V: TRBV9; CDR3: ASSVAPRETEAF
length: 13; size: .; J: TRBJ1-4; V: TRBV6-5; CDR3: ASSAQGYPNEKLF
length: 11; size: .; J: TRBJ1-6; V: TRBV9; CDR3: ASSATDQGSLH
length: 14; size: .; J: TRBJ2-7; V: TRBV4-2; CDR3: ASSQAVASGITEQY
length: 15; size: .; J: TRBJ2-7; V: TRBV18; CDR3: ASSPLASTGLSYEQY
length: 13; size: .; J: TRBJ2-3; V: TRBV7-2; CDR3: ASSLGGAGGDTQY
length: 15; size: .; J: TRBJ2-2; V: TRBV30; CDR3: AWRAISGRGRTGELF
length: 12; size: .; J: TRBJ2-2; V: TRBV19; CDR3: ASSGRVNTGELF
length: 11; size: .; J: TRBJ1-2; V: TRBV6-5; CDR3: ASSYGEGYGYT
length: 14; size: .; J: TRBJ1-2; V: TRBV2; CDR3: AGGRQGASSGDGYT
length: 12; size: .; J: TRBJ2-3; V: TRBV13; CDR3: ASSWQQGPDTQY
length: 14; size: .; J: TRBJ1-6; V: TRBV7-2; CDR3: ASSLGGLLWNSPLH
length: 12; size: .; J: TRBJ1-2; V: TRBV5-1; CDR3: ASSLQVHRAGYT
length: 10; size: .; J: TRBJ1-1; V: TRBV19; CDR3: ASREPNTEAF
length: 10; size: .; J: TRBJ1-5; V: TRBV6-6; CDR3: ASKGGDQPQH
length: 12; size: .; J: TRBJ1-2; V: TRBV5-6; CDR3: ASSPDRMSYGYT
length: 14; size: .; J: TRBJ2-7; V: TRBV29-1; CDR3: SVVSGGTSGSREQY
length: 14; size: .; J: TRBJ1-2; V: TRBV7-9; CDR3: ASSLAVTGHRYGYT
length: 11; size: .; J: TRBJ1-1; V: TRBV28; CDR3: ASSLPRGLEAF
length: 13; size: .; J: TRBJ1-2; V: TRBV4-2; CDR3: ASSQDIGADYGYT
length: 14; size: .; J: TRBJ2-1; V: TRBV5-1; CDR3: ATRVGAGLGGNEQF
length: 14; size: .; J: TRBJ2-2; V: TRBV7-7; CDR3: ASSLGGTGVTGELF
length: 13; size: .; J: TRBJ2-7; V: TRBV10-3; CDR3: AISESTDSGSEQY
length: 12; size: .; J: TRBJ2-7; V: TRBV28; CDR3: ASRQGRREYEQY
length: 10; size: medium-sized; J: TRBJ2-4; V: TRBV10-3; CDR3: AISSDTGQEY
length: 10; size: .; J: TRBJ1-2; V: TRBV6-5; CDR3: ASSATGYGYT
length: 10; size: .; J: TRBJ1-2; V: TRBV5-1; CDR3: ASSLALDGYT
length: 13; size: .; J: TRBJ1-2; V: TRBV7-3; CDR3: ASSLTGGLNYGYT
length: 16; size: .; J: TRBJ2-6; V: TRBV7-6; CDR3: ASSLGVAGGLGANVLT